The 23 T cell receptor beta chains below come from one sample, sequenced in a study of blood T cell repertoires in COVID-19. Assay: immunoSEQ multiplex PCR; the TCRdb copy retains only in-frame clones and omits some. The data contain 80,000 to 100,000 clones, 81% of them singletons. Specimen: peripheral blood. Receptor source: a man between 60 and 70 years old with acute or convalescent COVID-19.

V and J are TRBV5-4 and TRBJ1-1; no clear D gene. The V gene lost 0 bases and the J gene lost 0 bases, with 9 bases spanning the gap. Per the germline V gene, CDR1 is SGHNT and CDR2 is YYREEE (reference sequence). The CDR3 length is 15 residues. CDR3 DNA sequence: TGTGCCAGCAGCTTGGCCTCACAGCTGAACACTGAAGCTTTCTTT. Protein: CASSLASQLNTEAFF.

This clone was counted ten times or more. The CDR3 bases are TGTGCCAGCAGTTTTAACATGGATGAAAAACTGTTTTTT. It codes for CASSFNMDEKLFF. This chain uses TRBV27 with TRBJ1-4, with D uncertain. V was trimmed by 3 bases and J by 6 bases, leaving 8 bases between them. CDR3 size: 13 residues. CDR1 and CDR2 (germline): MNHEY, SMNVEV (reference sequence).

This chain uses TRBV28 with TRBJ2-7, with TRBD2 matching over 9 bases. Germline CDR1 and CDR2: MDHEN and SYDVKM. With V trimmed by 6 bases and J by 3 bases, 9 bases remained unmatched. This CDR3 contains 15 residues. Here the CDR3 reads CASRLAGGPGYEQYF. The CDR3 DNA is TGTGCCAGCAGACTCGCGGGAGGGCCGGGCTACGAGCAGTACTTC.

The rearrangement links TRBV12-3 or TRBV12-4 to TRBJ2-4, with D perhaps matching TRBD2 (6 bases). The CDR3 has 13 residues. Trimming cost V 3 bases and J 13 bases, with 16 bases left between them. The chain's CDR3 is CASSFGRRDFQYF. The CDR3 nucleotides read TGTGCCAGCAGTTTTGGACGGCGGGACTTCCAGTACTTC.

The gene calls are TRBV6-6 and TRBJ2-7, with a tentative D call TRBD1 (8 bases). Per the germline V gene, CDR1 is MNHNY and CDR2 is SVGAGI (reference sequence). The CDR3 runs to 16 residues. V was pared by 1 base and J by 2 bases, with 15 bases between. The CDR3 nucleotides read TGTGCCAGCAGTTACTTACCACAGGGGGGGGCCTACGAGCAGTACTTC. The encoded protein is CASSYLPQGGAYEQYF.

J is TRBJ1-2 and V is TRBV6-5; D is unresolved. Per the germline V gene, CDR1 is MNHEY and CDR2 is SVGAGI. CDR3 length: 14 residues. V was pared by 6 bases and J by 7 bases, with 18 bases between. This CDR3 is CASRRGILAAGYTF. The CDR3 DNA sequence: TGTGCCAGCAGAAGAGGGATCTTGGCGGCTGGCTACACCTTC.

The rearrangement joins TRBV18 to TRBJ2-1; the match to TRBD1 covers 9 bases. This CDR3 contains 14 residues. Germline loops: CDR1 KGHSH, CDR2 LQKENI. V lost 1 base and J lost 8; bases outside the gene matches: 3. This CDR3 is CASSPQQGAYEQFF. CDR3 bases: TGTGCCAGCTCACCACAACAGGGGGCCTATGAGCAGTTCTTC.

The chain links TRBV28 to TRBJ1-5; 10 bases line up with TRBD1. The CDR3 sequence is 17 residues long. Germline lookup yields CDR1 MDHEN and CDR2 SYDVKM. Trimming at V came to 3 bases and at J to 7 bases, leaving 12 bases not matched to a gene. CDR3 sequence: CASSLSARTGGRQPQHF. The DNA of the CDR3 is TGTGCCAGCAGTTTGTCGGCAAGGACAGGGGGTAGGCAGCCCCAGCATTTT.

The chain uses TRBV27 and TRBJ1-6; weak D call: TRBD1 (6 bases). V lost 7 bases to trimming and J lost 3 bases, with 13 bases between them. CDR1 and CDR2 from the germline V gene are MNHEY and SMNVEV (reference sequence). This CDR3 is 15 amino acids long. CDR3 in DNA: TGTGCCAGCACTACAGGGTTTGGCTATAATTCACCCCTCCACTTT. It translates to CASTTGFGYNSPLHF.

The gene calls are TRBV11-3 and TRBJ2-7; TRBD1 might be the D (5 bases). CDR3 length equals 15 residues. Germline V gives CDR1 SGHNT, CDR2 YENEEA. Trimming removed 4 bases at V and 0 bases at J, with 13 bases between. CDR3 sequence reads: CASSSGHTSSYEQYF. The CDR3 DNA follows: TGTGCCAGCAGCTCCGGACACACCAGCTCCTACGAGCAGTACTTC.

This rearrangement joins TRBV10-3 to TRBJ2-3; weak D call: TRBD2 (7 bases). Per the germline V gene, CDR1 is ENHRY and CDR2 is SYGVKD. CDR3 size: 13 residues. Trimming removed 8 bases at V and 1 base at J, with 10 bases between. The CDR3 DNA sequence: TGTGCCATCGGGGGGGCGGGCACAGATACGCAGTATTTT. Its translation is CAIGGAGTDTQYF.

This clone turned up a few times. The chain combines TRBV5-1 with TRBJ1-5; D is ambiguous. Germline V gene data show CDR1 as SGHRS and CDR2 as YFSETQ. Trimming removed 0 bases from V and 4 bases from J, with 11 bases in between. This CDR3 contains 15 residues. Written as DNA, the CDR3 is TGCGCCAGCAGCTTGGGTATGAGAGAAAATCAGCCCCAGCATTTT. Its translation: CASSLGMRENQPQHF. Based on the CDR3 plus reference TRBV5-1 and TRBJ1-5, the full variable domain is KAGVTQTPRYLIKTRGQQVTLSCSPISGHRSVSWYQQTPGQGLQFLFEYFSETQRNKGNFPGRFSGRQFSNSRSEMNVSTLELGDSALYLCASSLGMRENQPQHFGDGTRLSIL.

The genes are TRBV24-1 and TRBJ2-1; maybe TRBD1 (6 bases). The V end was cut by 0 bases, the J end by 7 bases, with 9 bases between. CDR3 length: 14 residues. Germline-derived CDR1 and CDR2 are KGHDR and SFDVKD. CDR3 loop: CATSDLERGNEQFF. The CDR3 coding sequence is TGTGCCACCAGTGATTTGGAGAGGGGGAATGAGCAGTTCTTC.

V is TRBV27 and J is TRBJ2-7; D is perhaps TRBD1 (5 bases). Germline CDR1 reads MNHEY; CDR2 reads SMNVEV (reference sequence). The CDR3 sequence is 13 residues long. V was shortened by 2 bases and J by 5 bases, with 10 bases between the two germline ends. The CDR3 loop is CASSLQGSDEQYF. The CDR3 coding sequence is TGTGCCAGCAGTTTACAGGGTTCCGACGAGCAGTACTTC.

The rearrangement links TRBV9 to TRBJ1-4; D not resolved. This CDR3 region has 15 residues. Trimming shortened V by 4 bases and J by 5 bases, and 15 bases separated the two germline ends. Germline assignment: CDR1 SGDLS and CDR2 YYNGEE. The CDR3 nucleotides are TGTGCCAGCAGCCCCCGAGGTTCGGAGAATGAAAAACTGTTTTTT. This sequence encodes CASSPRGSENEKLFF.

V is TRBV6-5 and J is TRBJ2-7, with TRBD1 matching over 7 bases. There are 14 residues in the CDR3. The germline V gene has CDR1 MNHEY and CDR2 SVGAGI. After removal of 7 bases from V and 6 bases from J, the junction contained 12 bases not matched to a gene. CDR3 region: CASTPPGGTREQYF. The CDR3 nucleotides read TGTGCCAGCACCCCCCCAGGGGGAACGCGCGAGCAGTACTTC.

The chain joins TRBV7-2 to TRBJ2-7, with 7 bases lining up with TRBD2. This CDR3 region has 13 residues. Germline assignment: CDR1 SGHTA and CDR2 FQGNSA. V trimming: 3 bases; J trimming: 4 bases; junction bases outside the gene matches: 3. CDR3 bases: TGTGCCAGCAGCTTGGGGCGGGAGTACGAGCAGTACTTC. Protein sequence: CASSLGREYEQYF.

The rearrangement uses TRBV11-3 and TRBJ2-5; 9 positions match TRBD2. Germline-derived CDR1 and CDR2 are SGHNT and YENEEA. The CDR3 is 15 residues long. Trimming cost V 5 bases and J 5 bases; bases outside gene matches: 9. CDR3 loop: CASSPRLAARETQYF. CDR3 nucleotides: TGTGCCAGCAGCCCTCGACTAGCGGCGCGGGAGACCCAGTACTTC.

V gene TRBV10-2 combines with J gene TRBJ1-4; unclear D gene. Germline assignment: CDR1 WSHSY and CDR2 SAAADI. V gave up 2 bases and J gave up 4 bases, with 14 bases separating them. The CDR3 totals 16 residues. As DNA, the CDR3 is TGCGCCAGCAGTGAGGTACCGTCAGATTATAATGAAAAACTGTTTTTT. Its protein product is CASSEVPSDYNEKLFF.

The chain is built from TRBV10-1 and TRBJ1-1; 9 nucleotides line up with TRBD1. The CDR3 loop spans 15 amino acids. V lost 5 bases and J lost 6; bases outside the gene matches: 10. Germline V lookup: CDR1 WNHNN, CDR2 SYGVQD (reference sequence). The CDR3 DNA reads TGCGCCAGCAGTTCCGGGACAGGGCTCGGGGCTGAAGCTTTCTTT. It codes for CASSSGTGLGAEAFF.

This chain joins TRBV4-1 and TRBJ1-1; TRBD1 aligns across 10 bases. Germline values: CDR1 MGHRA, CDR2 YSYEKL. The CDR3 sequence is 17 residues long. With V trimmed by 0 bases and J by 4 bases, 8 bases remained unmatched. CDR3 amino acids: CASSQDSGTGAFTEAFF. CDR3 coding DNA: TGCGCCAGCAGCCAAGATTCGGGGACAGGGGCGTTCACTGAAGCTTTCTTT.

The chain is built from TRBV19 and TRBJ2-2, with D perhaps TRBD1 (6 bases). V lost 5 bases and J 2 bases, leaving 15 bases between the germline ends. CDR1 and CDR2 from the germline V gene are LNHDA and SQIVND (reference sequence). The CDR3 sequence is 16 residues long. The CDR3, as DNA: TGTGCCAGTAGTCCTTCAGACAGGAGAAACACCGGGGAGCTGTTTTTT. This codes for CASSPSDRRNTGELFF. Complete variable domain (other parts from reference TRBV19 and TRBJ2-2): DGGITQSPKYLFRKEGQNVTLSCEQNLNHDAMYWYRQDPGQGLRLIYYSQIVNDFQKGDIAEGYSVSREKKESFPLTVTSAQKNPTAFYLCASSPSDRRNTGELFFGEGSRLTVL.

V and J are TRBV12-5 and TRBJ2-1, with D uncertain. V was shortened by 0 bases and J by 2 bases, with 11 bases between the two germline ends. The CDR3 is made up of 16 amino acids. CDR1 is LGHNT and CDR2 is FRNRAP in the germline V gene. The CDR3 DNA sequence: TGTGCTAGTGGTTTGGTTTCCCTTGTTACCTACAATGAGCAGTTCTTC. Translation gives CASGLVSLVTYNEQFF.